What follows are 27 T cell receptor beta chains derived from one specimen sequenced in a study of cytomegalovirus exposure and HLA in healthy donors. PCR primers comprised 60 Vbeta and 13 Jbeta primers. TCRdb's copy holds only in-frame clones and misses some; the assay was immunoSEQ multiplex PCR. The table lists about 130,000 clones, 60% to 80% of them singletons, with approximately 2.6% in the top ten. Sequenced: PBMCs. The source is a woman between 55 and 75 years old in good health and CMV-seropositive.

The chain combines TRBV13 with TRBJ2-2, with 12 bases that match TRBD1. In germline, CDR1 is PRHDT, CDR2 FYEKMQ (reference sequence). V gave up 6 bases and J gave up 6 bases; unmatched junction bases: 5. This CDR3 has 15 residues. Here the CDR3 DNA reads TGTGCCAGCAGTTGGGGACAGGGGGCGGCCGGGGAGCTGTTTTTT. As protein: CASSWGQGAAGELFF.

The V gene is TRBV10-1, the J gene TRBJ1-2; possibly TRBD1 for D (6 bases). The CDR3 sequence is 14 residues long. CDR1 is WNHNN and CDR2 is SYGVQD in the germline V gene (reference sequence). The ends were cut back, 4 bases at V and 5 bases at J, with 14 bases in the middle. In nucleotides, the CDR3 is TGCGCCAGCAGTGCTTTAGGGACAACTTATGGCTACACCTTC. Protein sequence: CASSALGTTYGYTF.

The chain uses TRBV2 and TRBJ1-6, with 8 bases that match TRBD1. Germline CDR1 and CDR2: SNHLY and FYNNEI. V lost 10 bases to trimming and J lost 7 bases; unmatched junction nucleotides: 9. This CDR3 is 14 amino acids long. CDR3 in DNA: TGTGCCACCGGACAGGGCCCCATAAATTCACCCCTCCACTTT. Protein sequence: CATGQGPINSPLHF.

V and J are TRBV5-4 and TRBJ2-6; a weak D match, TRBD2 (5 bases). CDR1 SGHNT and CDR2 YYREEE come from the germline V gene (reference sequence). The CDR3 consists of 14 residues. Trimming shortened V by 10 bases and J by 0 bases, and 11 bases separated the two germline ends. The CDR3 DNA reads TGTGCCTACGCGGGCTCCTCTGGGGCCAACGTCCTGACTTTC. Its protein is CAYAGSSGANVLTF.

The chain combines TRBV5-1 with TRBJ1-4; TRBD1 agrees at 9 bases. The CDR3 totals 16 residues. Germline V gene sequence: CDR1 SGHRS, CDR2 YFSETQ. V trimming: 2 bases; J trimming: 6 bases; junction bases outside the gene matches: 8. CDR3 DNA: TGCGCCAGCAGCTTAACAGTACAGGGGGCGGATGAAAAACTGTTTTTT. This sequence encodes CASSLTVQGADEKLFF.

This chain links TRBV27 with TRBJ2-1; no firm D call. V lost 4 bases to trimming and J lost 4 bases, with 8 bases between them. Germline V gives CDR1 MNHEY, CDR2 SMNVEV (reference sequence). The CDR3 sequence is 13 residues long. The CDR3 protein is CASSYLDYNEQFF. In DNA form, the CDR3 reads TGTGCCAGCAGTTATTTAGATTACAATGAGCAGTTCTTC.

The V call is TRBV4-1, the J call TRBJ2-7; 11 bases align to TRBD1. Trimming at V came to 4 bases and at J to 7 bases, leaving 12 bases not matched to a gene. The germline V gene has CDR1 MGHRA and CDR2 YSYEKL. The CDR3 length is 16 residues. The chain's CDR3 is CASSPSWTGGAREQYF. CDR3 sequence (DNA): TGCGCCAGCAGCCCAAGTTGGACAGGGGGCGCGAGGGAGCAGTACTTC.

This clone was picked up a small number of times. The chain couples TRBV7-3 to TRBJ1-2, with 9 bases aligning to TRBD1. Trimming removed 5 bases from V and 7 bases from J; junction bases left unmatched: 5. This CDR3 contains 13 residues. From germline, CDR1 is SGHTA and CDR2 FQGTGA. The chain's CDR3 is CASSRDRDSGYTF. CDR3 in DNA: TGTGCCAGCAGCCGGGACAGGGACTCTGGCTACACCTTC. The variable domain in full, with the rest retrieved from reference TRBV7-3 and TRBJ1-2, is GAGVSQTPSNKVTEKGKYVELRCDPISGHTALYWYRQSLGQGPEFLIYFQGTGAADDSGLPNDRFFAVRPEGSVSTLKIQRTERGDSAVYLCASSRDRDSGYTFGSGTRLTVV.

Written as DNA, the CDR3 is TGTGCCAGCACCTCGACAGGGGCGAACTATGGCTACACCTTC. Translating it yields CASTSTGANYGYTF. The genes are TRBV6-1 and TRBJ1-2; 8 bases align to TRBD1. The junction had 6 bases not matched to a gene; V was cut back by 7 bases and J by 2 bases. The CDR3 consists of 14 residues. CDR1 and CDR2 from the germline V gene are MNHNS and SASEGT.

In regard to this clone: An end of the junction does not agree with germline; a read error may underlie this. The chain combines TRBV7-6 with TRBJ2-7; 8 positions agree with TRBD1. The CDR3 contains 13 residues. Germline V gene data show CDR1 as SGHVS and CDR2 as FNYEAQ. Written as DNA, the CDR3 is TGTGCCAGCAGCTTAGCGCAGGGGGCAAAGCGGTCCTTC. Translating it yields CASSLAQGAKRSF. The variable domain in full, with the rest retrieved from reference TRBV7-6 and TRBJ2-7, is GAGVSQSPRYKVTKRGQDVALRCDPISGHVSLYWYRQALGQGPEFLTYFNYEAQQDKSGLPNDRFSAERPEGSISTLTIQRTEQRDSAMYRCASSLAQGAKRSFGPGTRLTVT.

The V call is TRBV19, the J call TRBJ1-1; TRBD1 matches 10 bases. Germline CDR1 LNHDA, CDR2 SQIVND (reference sequence). The CDR3 consists of 16 residues. J was trimmed by 5 bases and V by 8 bases; bases with no gene match: 14. CDR3 nucleotides: TGTGCCAGTCAACACAGGGTCGGGACAGGGGCGACTGAAGCTTTCTTT. This gives the protein CASQHRVGTGATEAFF.

This clone was observed a handful of times. For the CDR3, the DNA is TGTGCCAGCAGCAAAACCGGGACTAGCGTCTACGAGCAGTACTTC. This gives the protein CASSKTGTSVYEQYF. The V call is TRBV7-6, the J call TRBJ2-7; 10 nucleotides match TRBD2. After removal of 5 bases from V and 3 bases from J, the junction contained 7 bases not matched to a gene. Germline assignment: CDR1 SGHVS and CDR2 FNYEAQ. The CDR3 runs to 15 residues.

The rearrangement links TRBV29-1 to TRBJ2-3; D uncertain. Germline V gene data show CDR1 as SQVTM and CDR2 as ANQGSEA. This CDR3 is 16 amino acids long. Trimming left V 2 bases short and J 0 bases short, with 15 bases between. Here the CDR3 reads CSVETGETISTDTQYF. Written as DNA, the CDR3 is TGCAGCGTTGAAACCGGCGAAACTATTAGCACAGATACGCAGTATTTT.

The chain joins TRBV5-6 to TRBJ2-5; 12 positions match TRBD2. The J segment lost 2 bases and the V segment lost 2 bases, leaving 7 bases of the junction unmatched. This CDR3 is 17 amino acids long. Germline V gene sequence: CDR1 SGHDT, CDR2 YYEEEE. CDR3 DNA: TGTGCCAGCAGCTTTACAAAGACTAGCGGGGGACAAGAGACCCAGTACTTC. Translation gives CASSFTKTSGGQETQYF.

V is TRBV5-1 and J is TRBJ1-1; D is possibly TRBD1 (5 bases). The ends were cut back, 2 bases at V and 1 base at J, with 15 bases in the middle. The CDR3 sequence is 16 residues long. CDR1 and CDR2 from the germline V gene are SGHRS and YFSETQ. CDR3 bases: TGCGCCAGCAGCTTCGGGCAGGGCGTTGGGAACACTGAAGCTTTCTTT. Translation gives CASSFGQGVGNTEAFF.

The V call is TRBV29-1, the J call TRBJ1-2; weak D call: TRBD1 (6 bases). V lost 6 bases to trimming and J lost 0 bases, with 14 bases between them. CDR1 and CDR2 from the germline V gene are SQVTM and ANQGSEA. The CDR3 runs 14 residues. The CDR3 here is CSVGGQVANYGYTF. The CDR3, as DNA: TGCAGCGTCGGGGGGCAGGTCGCTAACTATGGCTACACCTTC. Complete variable domain (other parts from reference TRBV29-1 and TRBJ1-2): SAVISQKPSRDICQRGTSLTIQCQVDSQVTMMFWYRQQPGQSLTLIATANQGSEATYESGFVIDKFPISRPNLTFSTLTVSNMSPEDSSIYLCSVGGQVANYGYTFGSGTRLTVV.

This chain connects TRBV7-3 to TRBJ1-5; D is possibly TRBD1 (6 bases). The CDR3 runs to 14 residues. Trimming left V 4 bases short and J 5 bases short, with 12 bases between. Per the germline V gene, CDR1 is SGHTA and CDR2 is FQGTGA. In nucleotides, the CDR3 is TGTGCCAGCAGCTCTCAGGGGAGAGATCAGCCCCAGCATTTT. Residues: CASSSQGRDQPQHF.

The chain uses TRBV19 and TRBJ2-7, with 7 bases lining up with TRBD1. CDR3 length: 17 residues. Per the germline V gene, CDR1 is LNHDA and CDR2 is SQIVND (reference sequence). V shed 4 bases and J 1 base; nucleotides not matched to a gene: 13. The chain's CDR3 is CASSTQQGNLPSYEQYF. CDR3 DNA: TGTGCCAGTAGTACCCAACAGGGGAATCTCCCTTCCTACGAGCAGTACTTC.

This clone was observed once. This chain joins TRBV11-2 and TRBJ2-7; D is unclear. The germline CDR1 and CDR2 sequences are SGHAT and FQNNGV. Trimming removed 5 bases at V and 7 bases at J, with 9 bases between. This CDR3 is 11 amino acids long. CDR3 region: CASSLATEQYF. CDR3 coding DNA: TGTGCCAGCAGCCTCGCAACAGAGCAGTACTTC.

V is TRBV7-3 and J is TRBJ1-2; 8 nucleotides match TRBD1. Germline lookup yields CDR1 SGHTA and CDR2 FQGTGA. This CDR3 has 14 amino acids. V lost 3 bases, J lost 7 bases, and 7 bases stayed unmatched. CDR3 loop: CASSFDTGGAGYTF. The CDR3 nucleotides read TGTGCCAGCAGCTTCGATACAGGGGGTGCTGGCTACACCTTC. The full variable domain, completed using reference TRBV7-3 and TRBJ1-2, is GAGVSQTPSNKVTEKGKYVELRCDPISGHTALYWYRQSLGQGPEFLIYFQGTGAADDSGLPNDRFFAVRPEGSVSTLKIQRTERGDSAVYLCASSFDTGGAGYTFGSGTRLTVV.

This clone was observed once. The J gene is TRBJ2-2, the V gene TRBV9; TRBD1 is a possible D gene (5 bases). Trimming stripped 5 bases from V and 6 bases from J, with 11 bases between. This CDR3 has 13 amino acids. Germline values: CDR1 SGDLS, CDR2 YYNGEE. CDR3 DNA sequence: TGTGCCAGCAGATTCGACAGCGCCGGGGAGCTGTTTTTT. Protein product: CASRFDSAGELFF.

The chain recombines TRBV30 with TRBJ1-5; possibly TRBD1 for D (5 bases). Trimming stripped 3 bases from V and 1 base from J, with 25 bases between. The CDR3 loop spans 19 amino acids. Germline V lookup: CDR1 GTSNPN, CDR2 SVGIG (reference sequence). CDR3: CAWSEVREIREGSNQPQHF. In DNA form, the CDR3 reads TGTGCCTGGAGCGAAGTAAGGGAAATAAGGGAGGGGAGCAATCAGCCCCAGCATTTT.

This clone was observed a single time. The rearrangement uses TRBV7-9 and TRBJ1-6; 7 nucleotides align to TRBD1. With 5 bases clipped from V and 10 bases from J, the junction kept 5 bases outside the gene matches. The CDR3 covers 13 residues. Looked up from germline, CDR1 is SEHNR and CDR2 is FQNEAQ (reference sequence). The CDR3 nucleotides read TGTGCCAGCAGCCCCTCAGGGGGATCACCCCTCCACTTT. It encodes CASSPSGGSPLHF.

J is TRBJ1-2 and V is TRBV5-6, with a weak D call TRBD1 (6 bases). There are 14 residues in the CDR3. Germline values: CDR1 SGHDT, CDR2 YYEEEE. V was cut by 0 bases and J by 8 bases, with 14 bases left in between. The CDR3 loop is CASSLDRAVRGYTF. DNA for the CDR3: TGTGCCAGCAGCTTGGACAGGGCGGTTCGGGGCTACACCTTC.

The V call is TRBV5-6, the J call TRBJ2-1; D is unclear. The CDR3 is 13 residues long. Germline CDR1 and CDR2: SGHDT and YYEEEE. V lost 4 bases and J 4 bases, leaving 9 bases between the germline ends. CDR3 region: CASSVDSYNEQFF. As DNA, the CDR3 is TGTGCCAGCAGCGTCGACTCTTACAATGAGCAGTTCTTC.

J is TRBJ1-4 and V is TRBV18; a possible D gene is TRBD1 (6 bases). Germline V gene sequence: CDR1 KGHSH, CDR2 LQKENI. V was pared by 6 bases and J by 8 bases, with 19 bases between. This CDR3 is 15 amino acids long. CDR3 sequence reads: CASSGSQGRGEKLFF. DNA of the CDR3: TGTGCCAGCTCGGGTTCTCAGGGGCGAGGCGAAAAACTGTTTTTT.

The chain uses TRBV7-3 and TRBJ1-2; TRBD1 might be the D (5 bases). V was pared by 4 bases and J by 7 bases, with 13 bases between. The CDR3 has 13 amino acids. Germline loops: CDR1 SGHTA, CDR2 FQGTGA. CDR3 in DNA: TGTGCCAGCAGCTCTAGGACGGGGGGTGGCTACACCTTC. Residues: CASSSRTGGGYTF.